Shown below are 10 T cell receptor beta chains from a single sample sequenced in a study of T cell responses to AZD1222 COVID-19 vaccine. Generated by immunoSEQ multiplex PCR, the TCRdb table keeps only in-frame clones and is missing some. The sample has around 140,000 clones; 75% to 90% are singletons. Sequences were derived from peripheral blood, sampled on day 0 of AZD1222 vaccination. The receptor source for this set is an adult in good health.

V and J are TRBV12-3 or TRBV12-4 and TRBJ1-2, with D perhaps matching TRBD1 (5 bases). V gave up 10 bases and J gave up 7 bases, with 16 bases separating them. The CDR3 totals 12 residues. This CDR3 reads CAILGETRGYTF. For the CDR3, the DNA is TGTGCCATCCTAGGGGAAACGCGTGGCTACACCTTC.

This rearrangement joins TRBV2 to TRBJ1-5, with D possibly being TRBD1 (5 bases). This CDR3 spans 14 amino acids. V lost 4 bases and J 5 bases, leaving 12 bases between the germline ends. CDR1 and CDR2 from the germline V gene are SNHLY and FYNNEI. The DNA of the CDR3 is TGTGCCAGCAGTGGCCGGACACGGGATCAGCCCCAGCATTTT. It is translated as CASSGRTRDQPQHF. The full variable domain, in which reference TRBV2 and TRBJ1-5 provide the parts outside the CDR3, is EPEVTQTPSHQVTQMGQEVILRCVPISNHLYFYWYRQILGQKVEFLVSFYNNEISEKSEIFDDQFSVERPDGSNFTLKIRSTKLEDSAMYFCASSGRTRDQPQHFGDGTRLSIL.

The chain couples TRBV7-9 to TRBJ1-4; 11 bases map to TRBD1. After removal of 2 bases from V and 3 bases from J, the junction contained 8 bases not matched to a gene. CDR1 and CDR2 (germline): SEHNR, FQNEAQ (reference sequence). The CDR3 is 18 residues long. CDR3 DNA: TGTGCCAGCAGCTTACGATCCGGGACAGGGGGATCTAATGAAAAACTGTTTTTT. This gives the protein CASSLRSGTGGSNEKLFF.

This chain connects TRBV19 to TRBJ2-2; 9 nucleotides match TRBD1. CDR1 is LNHDA and CDR2 is SQIVND in the germline V gene (reference sequence). The CDR3 runs to 15 residues. V was pared by 4 bases and J by 7 bases, with 7 bases of the junction left unmatched. CDR3 sequence: CASSSGTGWGGELFF. CDR3 sequence (DNA): TGTGCCAGTAGTAGTGGGACAGGGTGGGGCGGGGAGCTGTTTTTT.

This clone was detected only once. The chain employs TRBV6-5 and TRBJ2-3, with 9 bases aligning to TRBD1. Germline CDR1 reads MNHEY; CDR2 reads SVGAGI. V lost 4 bases to trimming and J lost 3 bases; unmatched junction nucleotides: 5. The CDR3 has 15 residues. The CDR3 DNA reads as TGTGCCAGCAGTTTCCGGGACAGGGAAACAGATACGCAGTATTTT. This gives the protein CASSFRDRETDTQYF.

The chain has TRBV6-5 and TRBJ1-6; D not certain. The CDR3 totals 13 residues. V was clipped by 0 bases and J by 7 bases, with 4 bases between them. Germline loops: CDR1 MNHEY, CDR2 SVGAGI. CDR3 sequence reads: CASSYSPNSPLHF. In DNA form, the CDR3 reads TGTGCCAGCAGTTACTCCCCAAATTCACCCCTCCACTTT.

Turning to this clone: Mismatch with germline at one junction end may stem from a read error. V gene TRBV12-3 or TRBV12-4 combines with J gene TRBJ2-7, with D perhaps being TRBD1 or TRBD2 (5 bases each). The CDR3 length is 12 residues. CDR3 DNA sequence: TGTGCCAGCAGTTTAGGGGGGTTCGAGCGGTACTTC. This sequence encodes CASSLGGFERYF.

The CDR3 bases are TGTGCCAGCAGTGAGGACAGGGAAGGTAGGCCCCAGCATTTT. Translation gives CASSEDREGRPQHF. The chain couples TRBV6-1 to TRBJ1-5; 8 bases are a match to TRBD1. Germline CDR1 reads MNHNS; CDR2 reads SASEGT. CDR3 length: 14 amino acids. V lost 3 bases and J lost 9; bases outside the gene matches: 7.

This chain connects TRBV6-5 to TRBJ1-3; no clear D gene. The V gene lost 5 bases and the J gene lost 0 bases, with 11 bases spanning the gap. The CDR3 totals 15 residues. Germline lookup yields CDR1 MNHEY and CDR2 SVGAGI. The CDR3 DNA reads TGTGCCAGCAGTAAGGACCGCTACTCTGGAAACACCATATATTTT. Its protein is CASSKDRYSGNTIYF.

This chain connects TRBV2 to TRBJ1-2; D possibly corresponds to TRBD1 (6 bases). This CDR3 contains 12 residues. The V gene's germline CDR1 is SNHLY and CDR2 FYNNEI. Trimming cost V 5 bases and J 2 bases, with 6 bases left between them. The CDR3 spells CASSTGNYGYTF. The CDR3 nucleotides read TGTGCCAGCAGTACAGGGAACTATGGCTACACCTTC. Combining the CDR3 with reference TRBV2 and TRBJ1-2 gives the whole variable domain EPEVTQTPSHQVTQMGQEVILRCVPISNHLYFYWYRQILGQKVEFLVSFYNNEISEKSEIFDDQFSVERPDGSNFTLKIRSTKLEDSAMYFCASSTGNYGYTFGSGTRLTVV.